These 26 T cell receptor beta chains came from one sample sequenced in a study of shared clonotypes between healthy human individuals (TCRdb year 2020). Library creation used the immunoSEQ multiplex PCR assay. The table was pulled from immuneACCESS by TCRdb, which kept in-frame rearrangements only. Such tables lose some clones; where checked, under half of the loss comes from unresolved V genes, and the rest has no known cause. The sample table lists 750,000 to 1,000,000 clones, 80% to 95% of them with a count of one. More than 20% of the sample lies in the top ten. CD8 naive samples were CD45RO-negative cells positively selected for CCR7, giving a CD45RA+CCR7+ population that excluded TemRA cells. Sequenced: naive CD8+ T cells sorted from blood. The sample's cell subset or site label is to be understood as: CD45RA+CCR7+. The receptors here all came from a man in his thirties or forties in good health.

CDR3 coding DNA: TGTGCCAGCAGCCTCGACATCGGGGAGACCCAGTACTTC. It yields the protein CASSLDIGETQYF. The rearrangement links TRBV13 to TRBJ2-5; D is ambiguous. The V end was cut by 5 bases, the J end by 5 bases, with 12 bases between. Germline CDR1 is PRHDT and CDR2 is FYEKMQ (reference sequence). The CDR3 sequence is 13 residues long.

The gene calls are TRBV10-3 and TRBJ2-1; the match to TRBD2 covers 8 bases. Germline V gene sequence: CDR1 ENHRY, CDR2 SYGVKD. The CDR3 length is 17 residues. Trimming cost V 10 bases and J 9 bases; bases outside gene matches: 23. CDR3 nucleotide sequence: TGTGCCACCAATCCAAAGGAGCGGGAGCAACGGGCAGGTGAGCAGTTCTTC. Translating gives CATNPKEREQRAGEQFF.

With regard to this clone: The same CDR3 arises from other DNA sequences in this sample as well. This chain links TRBV6-6 with TRBJ2-7; D is uncertain. Looked up from germline, CDR1 is MNHNY and CDR2 is SVGAGI (reference sequence). The V end lost 6 bases, the J end lost 4 bases, and 7 bases lay between the germline ends. The CDR3 spans 11 residues. This CDR3 reads CASSSIYEQYF. For the CDR3, the DNA is TGTGCCAGCAGCTCCATATACGAGCAGTACTTC.

V gene TRBV5-1 combines with J gene TRBJ2-5; D tentatively fits TRBD1 or TRBD2 (5 bases each). This CDR3 is 14 amino acids long. V shed 0 bases and J shed 4 bases, with 10 bases lying between them. Germline V CDR1 and CDR2: SGHRS, YFSETQ. This CDR3 is CASSLVGGRETQYF. Here the CDR3 DNA reads TGCGCCAGCAGCTTGGTTGGGGGTCGAGAGACCCAGTACTTC.

The genes are TRBV16 and TRBJ1-1; 8 bases fit TRBD1. The germline V gene has CDR1 KGHSY and CDR2 FQNENV. Trimming removed 6 bases from V and 4 bases from J; junction bases left unmatched: 4. CDR3 length: 13 amino acids. The CDR3 region is CASSWTGSTEAFF. The CDR3, as DNA: TGTGCCAGCAGTTGGACAGGGAGCACTGAAGCTTTCTTT.

This chain joins TRBV29-1 and TRBJ2-1; no clear D. The CDR3 covers 13 residues. Germline CDR1 and CDR2: SQVTM and ANQGSEA. Trimming cost V 2 bases and J 2 bases, with 7 bases left between them. CDR3 loop: CSVEQRTYNEQFF. The DNA for the CDR3 is TGCAGCGTTGAACAGCGAACCTACAATGAGCAGTTCTTC.

Points on this clone: Other DNA sequences in the sample encode the same CDR3. This sequence joins TRBV6-5 and TRBJ1-5; D unresolved. The germline CDR1 and CDR2 sequences are MNHEY and SVGAGI. This CDR3 is built from 13 residues. The V end was cut by 6 bases, the J end by 0 bases, with 6 bases between. The CDR3 loop reads CASRLYSNQPQHF. DNA of the CDR3: TGTGCCAGCAGACTTTATAGCAATCAGCCCCAGCATTTT.

The chain joins TRBV10-3 to TRBJ1-1, with a possible D match to TRBD1 (5 bases). The germline V and J ends were trimmed by 4 bases and 5 bases, with 14 bases remaining between them. CDR3 length equals 14 residues. CDR1 and CDR2 (germline): ENHRY, SYGVKD. The CDR3 protein is CAISGRGVQTEAFF. Here the CDR3 DNA reads TGTGCCATCAGTGGTCGGGGGGTTCAGACTGAAGCTTTCTTT.

The rearrangement joins TRBV7-9 to TRBJ2-7, with 9 nucleotides matching TRBD1. The CDR3 totals 18 residues. Germline values: CDR1 SEHNR, CDR2 FQNEAQ (reference sequence). The J segment lost 2 bases and the V segment lost 4 bases, leaving 15 bases of the junction unmatched. In nucleotides, the CDR3 is TGTGCCAGCAGCTCGAGAAGACTGGACAGGGGAAACGCCTACGAGCAGTACTTC. This codes for CASSSRRLDRGNAYEQYF.

The rearrangement uses TRBV15 and TRBJ1-4; tentatively, D is TRBD1 (6 bases). This CDR3 comprises 15 residues. CDR1 and CDR2 (germline): LNHNV, YYDKDF (reference sequence). With 1 base removed from V and 7 bases from J, the gap between germline ends came to 13 bases. CDR3: CATSRVRGGGEKLFF. In nucleotides, the CDR3 is TGTGCCACCAGCAGAGTAAGGGGGGGAGGTGAAAAACTGTTTTTT. Together with reference TRBV15 and TRBJ1-4, the CDR3 gives the full variable domain: DAMVIQNPRYQVTQFGKPVTLSCSQTLNHNVMYWYQQKSSQAPKLLFHYYDKDFNNEADTPDNFQSRRPNTSFCFLDIRSPGLGDTAMYLCATSRVRGGGEKLFFGSGTQLSVL.

There are many counts of this clone. The J gene is TRBJ2-7, the V gene TRBV5-6; 8 bases match TRBD2. CDR3 length: 14 amino acids. CDR1 is SGHDT, CDR2 YYEEEE, per germline. V lost 4 bases, J lost 2 bases, and 5 bases stayed unmatched. The CDR3 sequence is CASSVAGGAYEQYF. CDR3 DNA: TGTGCCAGCAGCGTGGCGGGGGGCGCCTACGAGCAGTACTTC.

Comments on this clone: The sample has other DNA sequences that encode this CDR3 too. This chain connects TRBV13 to TRBJ2-7; TRBD1 might be the D (5 bases). V was cut by 0 bases and J by 5 bases, with 11 bases left in between. The CDR3 has 14 amino acids. Germline CDR1 reads PRHDT; CDR2 reads FYEKMQ (reference sequence). The CDR3 sequence is CASSLGQGSDEQYF. In DNA, the CDR3 is TGTGCCAGCAGCTTAGGGCAGGGAAGCGACGAGCAGTACTTC. Complete variable domain (other parts from reference TRBV13 and TRBJ2-7): AAGVIQSPRHLIKEKRETATLKCYPIPRHDTVYWYQQGPGQDPQFLISFYEKMQSDKGSIPDRFSAQQFSDYHSELNMSSLELGDSALYFCASSLGQGSDEQYFGPGTRLTVT.

CDR3 amino acids: CASSETGDSEQYF. For the CDR3, the DNA is TGCGCCAGCAGTGAGACAGGGGACTCCGAGCAGTACTTC. V usage is TRBV10-1 and J usage is TRBJ2-7; possible D gene TRBD1, 7 bases. The germline gives CDR1 WNHNN, CDR2 SYGVQD (reference sequence). The V and J ends lost 2 bases and 6 bases respectively, with 11 bases between them. The CDR3 totals 13 residues.

The chain joins TRBV6-1 to TRBJ2-7; 9 bases align to TRBD1. The CDR3 is made up of 15 amino acids. Germline CDR1 reads MNHNS; CDR2 reads SASEGT. V lost 3 bases to trimming and J lost 5 bases; unmatched junction nucleotides: 8. The CDR3 bases are TGTGCCAGCAGTGACTGGACAGGGGAATTCGACGAGCAGTACTTC. Its translation is CASSDWTGEFDEQYF.

The CDR3 DNA sequence: TGTGCCAGCACCTATGACAGGGGGGGAGACTATGGCTACACCTTC. Protein sequence: CASTYDRGGDYGYTF. The chain carries TRBV28 and TRBJ1-2; TRBD1 agrees at 9 bases. The V and J ends lost 7 bases and 3 bases, in that order; junction bases with no gene match: 9. The germline V gene encodes CDR1 MDHEN and CDR2 SYDVKM. The CDR3 contains 15 residues.

The genes are TRBV28 and TRBJ2-5; 16 nucleotides agree with TRBD2. V was pared by 1 base and J by 5 bases, with 13 bases of the junction left unmatched. The CDR3 has 20 residues. From germline, CDR1 is MDHEN and CDR2 SYDVKM. This CDR3 is CASSLLRGLAGGYPPETQYF. The CDR3 DNA sequence: TGTGCCAGCAGTTTATTGCGGGGACTAGCGGGAGGGTACCCCCCGGAGACCCAGTACTTC.

The chain uses TRBV2 and TRBJ1-2, with D uncertain. V lost 0 bases to trimming and J lost 2 bases, with 16 bases between them. Per the germline V gene, CDR1 is SNHLY and CDR2 is FYNNEI. This CDR3 comprises 17 residues. The CDR3: CASSEATMEGRNYGYTF. In nucleotides, the CDR3 is TGTGCCAGCAGTGAAGCGACGATGGAGGGTCGCAACTATGGCTACACCTTC. Drawing the rest from reference TRBV2 and TRBJ1-2, the complete variable domain is EPEVTQTPSHQVTQMGQEVILRCVPISNHLYFYWYRQILGQKVEFLVSFYNNEISEKSEIFDDQFSVERPDGSNFTLKIRSTKLEDSAMYFCASSEATMEGRNYGYTFGSGTRLTVV.

The rearrangement uses TRBV4-1 and TRBJ2-7; 9 bases match TRBD1. Germline V lookup: CDR1 MGHRA, CDR2 YSYEKL. V was clipped by 3 bases and J by 4 bases; unmatched bases: 4. This CDR3 spans 14 amino acids. The CDR3 coding sequence is TGCGCCAGCAGCCATCCACAGGGGGCTTACGAGCAGTACTTC. Residues: CASSHPQGAYEQYF.

This clone showed up many times. Other DNA sequences within the sample encode an identical CDR3. This chain links TRBV5-5 with TRBJ1-4; D is uncertain. Trimming stripped 2 bases from V and 5 bases from J, with 13 bases between. The CDR3 contains 15 residues. From germline, CDR1 is SGHKS and CDR2 YYEKEE (reference sequence). This CDR3 reads CASSFTDEKNEKLFF. The CDR3 nucleotides read TGTGCCAGCAGCTTTACGGACGAGAAGAATGAAAAACTGTTTTTT.

This clone appeared once. The V and J genes are TRBV11-2 and TRBJ2-1; maybe TRBD2 (6 bases). The CDR3 has 13 amino acids. Trimming cost V 6 bases and J 7 bases, with 13 bases left between them. CDR1 SGHAT and CDR2 FQNNGV come from the germline V gene. The CDR3 DNA reads as TGTGCCAGCAGATTCATAGCGGTGAATGAGCAGTTCTTC. As protein: CASRFIAVNEQFF.

The chain recombines TRBV20-1 with TRBJ1-2; D gene ambiguous. CDR1 is DFQATT and CDR2 is SNEGSKA in the germline V gene (reference sequence). The CDR3 spans 9 residues. Between the trimmed V and J ends, which lost 6 bases and 6 bases, there was a span of 5 bases. The CDR3 DNA reads TGCAGTGCCGATGATGGCTACACCTTC. This sequence encodes CSADDGYTF.

The chain recombines TRBV7-2 with TRBJ2-2; weak D call: TRBD2 (5 bases). The germline V gene encodes CDR1 SGHTA and CDR2 FQGNSA. The V gene lost 0 bases and the J gene lost 0 bases, with 14 bases spanning the gap. The CDR3 runs to 18 residues. For the CDR3, the DNA is TGTGCCAGCAGCTTAGCAGATGACTACCTATCGAACACCGGGGAGCTGTTTTTT. It codes for CASSLADDYLSNTGELFF.

V usage is TRBV9 and J usage is TRBJ1-2; D ambiguous. Trimming cost V 4 bases and J 0 bases, with 19 bases left between them. The CDR3 has 17 amino acids. Germline V gives CDR1 SGDLS, CDR2 YYNGEE. CDR3 bases: TGTGCCAGCAGCCCCTCAGAGGAGGCAGGAGCTAACTATGGCTACACCTTC. Translated: CASSPSEEAGANYGYTF.

The chain links TRBV7-9 to TRBJ2-7, with D tentatively TRBD1 or TRBD2 (5 bases each). Trimming left V 5 bases short and J 4 bases short, with 15 bases between. The CDR3 contains 14 residues. Germline V lookup: CDR1 SEHNR, CDR2 FQNEAQ (reference sequence). CDR3 residues: CASSPRDGPYEQYF. The CDR3 bases are TGTGCCAGCAGCCCCCGGGACGGACCTTACGAGCAGTACTTC.

CDR3 sequence reads: CASSLVAQQGNQPQHF. In DNA form, the CDR3 reads TGTGCCAGCAGCTTAGTTGCACAACAGGGCAATCAGCCCCAGCATTTT. This chain connects TRBV7-8 to TRBJ1-5, with D possibly being TRBD1 (5 bases). The germline gives CDR1 SGHVS, CDR2 FQNEAQ. CDR3 length equals 16 residues. Trimming took 1 base from V and 2 from J, leaving 12 bases between them. Supplemented by reference TRBV7-8 and TRBJ1-5, the full variable domain reads GAGVSQSPRYKVAKRGQDVALRCDPISGHVSLFWYQQALGQGPEFLTYFQNEAQLDKSGLPSDRFFAERPEGSVSTLKIQRTQQEDSAVYLCASSLVAQQGNQPQHFGDGTRLSIL.

The chain recombines TRBV21-1 with TRBJ2-1; TRBD2 was called by the table and not checked on the DNA. TRBV21-1 is a known pseudogene. CDR3 length: 19 amino acids. In nucleotides, the CDR3 is TGTGCCAGCAGCAAAGTTTGTCTAGCGGGAGTGCGCTCCTACAATGAGCAGTTCTTC. This translates into CASSKVCLAGVRSYNEQFF.